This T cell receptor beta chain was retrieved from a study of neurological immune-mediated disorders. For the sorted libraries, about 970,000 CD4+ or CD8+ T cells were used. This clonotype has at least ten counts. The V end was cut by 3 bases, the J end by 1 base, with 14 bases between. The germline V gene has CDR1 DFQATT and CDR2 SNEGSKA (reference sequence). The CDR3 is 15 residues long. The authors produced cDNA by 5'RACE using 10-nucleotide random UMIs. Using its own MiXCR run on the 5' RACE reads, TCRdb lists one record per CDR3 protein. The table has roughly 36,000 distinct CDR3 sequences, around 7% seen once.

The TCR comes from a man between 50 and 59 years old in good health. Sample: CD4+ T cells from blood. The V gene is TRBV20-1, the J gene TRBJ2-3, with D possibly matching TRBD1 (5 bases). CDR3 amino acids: CSARGRGWGTDTQYF. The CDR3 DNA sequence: TGCAGTGCTAGGGGTAGGGGTTGGGGCACAGATACGCAGTATTTT.